This entry concerns a single TCR beta chain. The sample is drawn from a study of CD8 T cells in Susac syndrome. Across the study: At the time their blood was drawn, patients with Susac syndrome were either therapy-naive, on corticosteroids (with some of them also receiving intravenous immunoglobulin), or on intravenous immunoglobulin alone.

The CDR3 is 18 amino acids. V lost 0 bases and J lost 0; bases outside the gene matches: 8. About 0.45 to 1 ug RNA was reverse transcribed with random hexamers. TCRdb called the immunoSEQ multiplex PCR reads again in MiXCR, with one record for every CDR3 protein. The sample has about 140,000 distinct CDR3 sequences, 95% seen once. V usage is TRBV23-1 and J usage is TRBJ1-1, with 9 bases lining up with TRBD1. TRBV23-1 is annotated as an ORF whose role is uncertain. The sequenced sample consisted of CD4+ T cells from PBMCs. The sequence derives from a human donor with Susac syndrome. The CDR3 DNA sequence: TGCGCCAGCAGTCAATCTCGCATCGGACAGGGGATGAACACTGAAGCTTTCTTT. This sequence encodes CASSQSRIGQGMNTEAFF.